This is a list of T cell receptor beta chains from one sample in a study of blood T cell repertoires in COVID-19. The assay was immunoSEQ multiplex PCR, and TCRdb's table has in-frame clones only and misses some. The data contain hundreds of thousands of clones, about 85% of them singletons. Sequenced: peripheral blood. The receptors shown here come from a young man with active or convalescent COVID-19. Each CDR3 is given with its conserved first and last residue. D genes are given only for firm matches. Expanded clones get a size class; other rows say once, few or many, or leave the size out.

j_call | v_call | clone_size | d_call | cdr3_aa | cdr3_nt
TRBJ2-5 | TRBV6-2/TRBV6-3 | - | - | CASSYSLQGGSNQETQYF | TGTGCCAGCAGTTACTCATTACAGGGTGGGTCAAACCAAGAGACCCAGTACTTC
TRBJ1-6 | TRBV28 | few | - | CASSLGRVGNSPLHF | TGTGCCAGCAGTTTGGGCAGGGTAGGAAATTCACCCCTCCACTTT
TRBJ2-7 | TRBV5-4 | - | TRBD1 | CASSLDGTGAYEQYF | TGTGCCAGCAGCTTGGATGGGACAGGGGCCTACGAGCAGTACTTC
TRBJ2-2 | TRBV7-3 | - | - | CASSLTPSGVNTGELFF | TGTGCCAGCAGCTTAACCCCGTCGGGAGTGAACACCGGGGAGCTGTTTTTT
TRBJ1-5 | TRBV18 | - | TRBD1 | CASSPGTGGSNQPQHF | TGTGCCAGCTCACCTGGGACAGGGGGTAGCAATCAGCCCCAGCATTTT
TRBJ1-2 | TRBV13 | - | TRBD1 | CASSLNRDPSLYRGLPPNDGYTF | TGTGCCAGCAGCTTAAATCGGGACCCTAGCCTGTACAGGGGTTTGCCTCCTAACGATGGCTACACCTTC
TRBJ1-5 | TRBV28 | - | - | CASSFLGNQPQHF | TGTGCCAGCAGTTTCCTAGGCAATCAGCCCCAGCATTTT
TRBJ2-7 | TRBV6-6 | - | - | CASRAGAAQSYEQYF | TGTGCCAGCAGGGCAGGGGCCGCTCAGTCCTACGAGCAGTACTTC
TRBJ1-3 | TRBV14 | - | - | CASSQIGGANSGNTIYF | TGTGCCAGCAGCCAAATCGGAGGTGCGAACTCTGGAAACACCATATATTTT
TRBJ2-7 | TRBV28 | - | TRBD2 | CASSSRLALSYEQYF | TGTGCCAGCAGTTCAAGACTAGCGCTATCCTACGAGCAGTACTTC
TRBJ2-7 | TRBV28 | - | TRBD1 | CASSFDRGPVTYEQYF | TGTGCCAGCAGTTTCGACAGGGGCCCCGTTACCTACGAGCAGTACTTC
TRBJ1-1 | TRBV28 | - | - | CASSLSGGKSTEAFF | TGTGCCAGCAGTTTATCGGGGGGCAAATCCACTGAAGCTTTCTTT
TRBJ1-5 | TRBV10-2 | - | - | CASSENEGGQPQHF | TGCGCCAGCAGTGAGAATGAGGGGGGGCAGCCCCAGCATTTT
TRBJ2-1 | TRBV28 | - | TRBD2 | CASSPSSGGVHEQFF | TGTGCCAGCAGCCCATCTAGCGGGGGGGTGCATGAGCAGTTCTTC
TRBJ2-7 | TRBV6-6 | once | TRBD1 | CASSYTRTGGGYEQYF | TGTGCCAGCAGTTACACCAGGACAGGGGGCGGGTACGAGCAGTACTTC
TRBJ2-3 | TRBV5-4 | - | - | CASSLAAGRLGTDTQYF | TGTGCCAGCAGCTTGGCGGCAGGCCGACTAGGCACAGATACGCAGTATTTT